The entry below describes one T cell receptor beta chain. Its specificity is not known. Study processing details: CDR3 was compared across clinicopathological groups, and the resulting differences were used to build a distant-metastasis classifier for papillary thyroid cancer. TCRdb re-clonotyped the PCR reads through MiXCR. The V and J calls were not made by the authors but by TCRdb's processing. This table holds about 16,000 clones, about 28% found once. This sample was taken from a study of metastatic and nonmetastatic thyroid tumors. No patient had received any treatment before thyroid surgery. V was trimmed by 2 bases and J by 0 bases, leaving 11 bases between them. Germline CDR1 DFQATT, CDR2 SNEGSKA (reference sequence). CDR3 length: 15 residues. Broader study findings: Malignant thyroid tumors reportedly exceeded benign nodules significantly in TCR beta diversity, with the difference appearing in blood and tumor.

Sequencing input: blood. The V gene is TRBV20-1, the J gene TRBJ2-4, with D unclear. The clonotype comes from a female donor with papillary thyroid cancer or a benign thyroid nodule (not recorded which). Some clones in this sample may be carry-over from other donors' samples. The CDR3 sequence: CSARRGVLAKNIQYF. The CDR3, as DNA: TGCAGTGCTAGAAGAGGTGTTCTAGCCAAAAACATTCAGTACTTC.